This TCR beta chain was observed in a study of T cells in Graves' hyperthyroidism and ophthalmopathy. Regarding the study as a whole: The majority of expanded thyroid clonotypes above 0.001 also appeared in blood. Stable hyperthyroidism and ophthalmopathy were separated using 13 V-J signatures.

This clonotype has a handful of counts. What it binds is unknown. CDR3 length: 14 amino acids. CDR1 is SNHLY, CDR2 FYNNEI, per germline. The V gene lost 6 bases and the J gene lost 6 bases, with 16 bases spanning the gap. Hyperthyroidism was newly diagnosed in patients aged 18 to 65 (duration under 2 months). PBMCs were sourced from more than 7.5 ml fresh peripheral blood. The source material, RNA transcripts, was used to amplify TCR beta CDR3 regions. HTBI primers were used for first-round RT-PCR of the TCR CDR3. TCRdb redid the calling of the multiplex PCR reads with MiXCR, one entry per CDR3 protein. The sample yields a few hundred thousand distinct CDR3 sequences, over 20% seen once.

The sample was blood. The origin of this receptor is a woman in her 50s with Graves' hyperthyroidism. This chain connects TRBV2 to TRBJ2-3; maybe TRBD2 (6 bases). The CDR3 here is CASSERRAGDTQYF. Written as DNA, the CDR3 is TGTGCCAGCAGCGAGAGGCGGGCGGGGGATACGCAGTATTTT.